The rows below give T cell receptor beta chains drawn from one sample of a study of graft-versus-host responses after intestinal transplantation. These TCRs are of unknown antigen specificity. Sequenced by immunoSEQ multiplex PCR; TCRdb stores in-frame clones only, minus some. The sample contains some 64,000 clones, 90% to 95% of which appear only once. This sample comprised unstimulated CD8+ T cells sorted from spleen or lymph node cells, obtained before transplant. These receptors were taken from a human donor who was the organ donor for an intestinal transplant. CDR3s include the opening cysteine and the closing phenylalanine or tryptophan. The order of the fields is D gene, J gene, V gene, clone size, CDR3 DNA, CDR3 protein. The D gene is left open where the match is weak. The listing skips clone size in some rows; elsewhere it reads once, few, many or a size class.

d_call: .; j_call: TRBJ2-1; v_call: TRBV21-1; clone_size: once; cdr3_nt: TGTGCCAGCAGCACGGGACTAGCGGGAGATAGCCATGAGCAGTTCTTC; cdr3_aa: CASSTGLAGDSHEQFF
d_call: .; j_call: TRBJ2-1; v_call: TRBV15; clone_size: .; cdr3_nt: TGTGCCACCAGCAGAGTGCGCGAAGAGGGCAATGAGCAGTTCTTC; cdr3_aa: CATSRVREEGNEQFF
d_call: .; j_call: TRBJ2-7; v_call: TRBV7-9; clone_size: .; cdr3_nt: TGTGCCAGCAGCATATGGGCCCTGGGCGAGCAGTACTTC; cdr3_aa: CASSIWALGEQYF
d_call: TRBD1; j_call: TRBJ2-2; v_call: TRBV30; clone_size: .; cdr3_nt: TGTGCCTGGAGTGTAGGGACAGGGACCGGGGAGCTGTTTTTT; cdr3_aa: CAWSVGTGTGELFF
d_call: .; j_call: TRBJ1-1; v_call: TRBV10-3; clone_size: .; cdr3_nt: TGTGCCACGGGGACTGGTACGATGAACACTGAAGCTTTCTTT; cdr3_aa: CATGTGTMNTEAFF
d_call: .; j_call: TRBJ2-1; v_call: TRBV9; clone_size: .; cdr3_nt: TGTGCCAGCTCCAGGTCTTCTTACAATGAGCAGTTCTTC; cdr3_aa: CASSRSSYNEQFF
d_call: .; j_call: TRBJ1-3; v_call: TRBV4-2; clone_size: .; cdr3_nt: TGTGCCAGCAGCCAAGATCGGGGGGGTGGAAACACCATATATTTT; cdr3_aa: CASSQDRGGGNTIYF
d_call: TRBD1; j_call: TRBJ1-1; v_call: TRBV27; clone_size: .; cdr3_nt: TGTGCCAGCAGCTCACTCAACAGGGGGCAAGAAGCTTTCTTT; cdr3_aa: CASSSLNRGQEAFF
d_call: .; j_call: TRBJ2-7; v_call: TRBV25-1; clone_size: .; cdr3_nt: TGTGCCAGCAGTGAATCCAGTATAGCCGAGCAGTACTTC; cdr3_aa: CASSESSIAEQYF
d_call: .; j_call: TRBJ2-1; v_call: TRBV9; clone_size: .; cdr3_nt: TGTGCCAGCAGCGTAGTGGGACAAACTGGGGATGAGCAGTTCTTC; cdr3_aa: CASSVVGQTGDEQFF
d_call: .; j_call: TRBJ2-2; v_call: TRBV5-6; clone_size: .; cdr3_nt: TGTGCCAGCAGCTTAGGACGAGGGTGGTACACCGGGGAGCTGTTTTTT; cdr3_aa: CASSLGRGWYTGELFF
d_call: .; j_call: TRBJ2-7; v_call: TRBV5-1; clone_size: .; cdr3_nt: TGCGCCAGCAGCTTGGAGCCTAGCTACAACTACGAGCAGTACTTC; cdr3_aa: CASSLEPSYNYEQYF
d_call: .; j_call: TRBJ2-7; v_call: TRBV19; clone_size: few; cdr3_nt: TGTGCCAGTAGTATTGGACAGTCTTCCTCCTACGAGCAGTACTTC; cdr3_aa: CASSIGQSSSYEQYF
d_call: TRBD2; j_call: TRBJ2-7; v_call: TRBV10-2; clone_size: .; cdr3_nt: TGCGCCAGCGACGAGACTAGCGGGAGGGCCGAGCAGTACTTC; cdr3_aa: CASDETSGRAEQYF
d_call: TRBD1; j_call: TRBJ1-2; v_call: TRBV9; clone_size: .; cdr3_nt: TGTGCCAGCAGCACCCAGACAGGGGGCGAATGGAATGGCTACACCTTC; cdr3_aa: CASSTQTGGEWNGYTF
d_call: .; j_call: TRBJ2-5; v_call: TRBV19; clone_size: .; cdr3_nt: TGTGCCAGTTCAGCAATGGGGGGACAGCAAGAGACCCAGTACTTC; cdr3_aa: CASSAMGGQQETQYF
d_call: TRBD1; j_call: TRBJ2-7; v_call: TRBV4-1; clone_size: .; cdr3_nt: TGCGCCAGCAGCCAAATGACAGGGGCCACCTACGAGCAGTACTTC; cdr3_aa: CASSQMTGATYEQYF
d_call: .; j_call: TRBJ1-5; v_call: TRBV28; clone_size: once; cdr3_nt: TGTGCCAGCAGTCGCTTCCTTGAGAGCAATCAGCCCCAGCATTTT; cdr3_aa: CASSRFLESNQPQHF
d_call: TRBD1; j_call: TRBJ1-1; v_call: TRBV5-4; clone_size: .; cdr3_nt: TGTGCCAGCAGCCAAGACAGGGGGCGCGTAAGGGACACTGAAGCTTTCTTT; cdr3_aa: CASSQDRGRVRDTEAFF
d_call: .; j_call: TRBJ2-7; v_call: TRBV19; clone_size: .; cdr3_nt: TGTGCCAGTAGTATTTCATCGTGGCAGGGGGGCTACGAGCAGTACTTC; cdr3_aa: CASSISSWQGGYEQYF
d_call: .; j_call: TRBJ1-5; v_call: TRBV6-6; clone_size: .; cdr3_nt: TGTGCCAGCAGCTGGGGACAATATAGCAATCAGCCCCAGCATTTT; cdr3_aa: CASSWGQYSNQPQHF
d_call: .; j_call: TRBJ1-1; v_call: TRBV19; clone_size: .; cdr3_nt: TGTGCCAGTAGTCCCATGGCCTTCACTGAAGCTTTCTTT; cdr3_aa: CASSPMAFTEAFF
d_call: .; j_call: TRBJ1-1; v_call: TRBV19; clone_size: .; cdr3_nt: TGTGCCAGTAGTATAGGCGGTAATAGTTGGCCAGAAGCTTTCTTT; cdr3_aa: CASSIGGNSWPEAFF
d_call: .; j_call: TRBJ1-1; v_call: TRBV15; clone_size: once; cdr3_nt: TGTGCCACCAGCAGAGACCGGGTAGTGAACACTGAAGCTTTCTTT; cdr3_aa: CATSRDRVVNTEAFF